Listed here are 5 T cell receptor beta chains from one sample, sequenced in a study of glioma-infiltrating T cells (dated by TCRdb to the mid-2010s). Sequenced using an Illumina MiSeq. The iRepertoire nested amplicon-rescue multiplex PCR (arm-PCR) platform was used to amplify TCR alpha and beta CDR3 regions from RNA. TCRdb ran its own pipeline on the public reads, namely fastp trimming at Q25 and MiXCR clone calling, and kept in-frame beta chains. Each record represents a unique CDR3 protein, reported with the most common genes and DNA among its rows. The sample data list more than 110,000 distinct CDR3 sequences, and about two fifths of these were observed just once. Together, the top ten hold around 20% of the sample. The specimen sequenced was glioma tissue, nonneoplastic brain tissue, or PBMCs (not recorded which). The source of these receptors is a human donor with low-grade glioma or glioblastoma, undergoing nonglioma brain surgery, or in good health (not recorded which).

This clonotype was observed a handful of times. This chain joins TRBV20-1 and TRBJ1-1, with D possibly being TRBD1 (5 bases). The CDR3 extends over 15 amino acids. Trimming took off 0 bases at V and 3 bases at J, with 14 bases between the two ends. Germline V gives CDR1 DFQATT, CDR2 SNEGSKA (reference sequence). In DNA, the CDR3 is TGCAGTGCTAGAGATCCCGGGAAAGGGGACACTGAAGCTTTCTTT. Its translation: CSARDPGKGDTEAFF.

Worth noting for this clonotype: No conserved phenylalanine or tryptophan is present at the end of the CDR3, so a read error is the likely explanation. The rearrangement links TRBV29-1 to TRBJ1-1; the D is unclear. Trimming stripped 2 bases from V and 7 bases from J, with 8 bases between. CDR1 is SQVTM and CDR2 is ANQGSEA in the germline V gene. The CDR3 runs 11 residues. The CDR3 DNA reads TGCAGCGTTGAAAGGATCGGTGAAGCTTTCTCT. This gives the protein CSVERIGEAFS.

A remark on this clonotype: A read error may be the cause here, since a much bigger clone is one base away. The rearrangement uses TRBV28 and TRBJ2-5, with D possibly TRBD1 on 6 matching bases. The CDR3 has 14 amino acids. The germline V and J ends were trimmed by 6 bases and 5 bases, with 16 bases remaining between them. Per the germline V gene, CDR1 is MDHEN and CDR2 is SYDVKM. The CDR3 coding sequence is TGTGCCAGCAGCAAAGGGGGTCAAGGGGAGACCCAGTACTTC. Translated: CASSKGGQGETQYF.

This clonotype came up many times. V and J are TRBV18 and TRBJ1-5; D is uncertain. Trimming took off 2 bases at V and 3 bases at J, with 5 bases between the two ends. In germline, CDR1 is KGHSH, CDR2 LQKENI. CDR3 length: 13 residues. The CDR3 here is CASSPGPNQPQHF. CDR3 coding DNA: TGTGCCAGCTCACCAGGTCCCAATCAGCCCCAGCATTTT.

The chain combines TRBV24-1 with TRBJ1-2; D gene uncertain. V lost 3 bases, J lost 7 bases, and 11 bases lay in between. The length of the CDR3 is 13 residues. Germline CDR1 KGHDR, CDR2 SFDVKD. The DNA for the CDR3 is TGTGCCACCAGTGATCCGTATCAAGGTGGCTACACCTTC. It encodes CATSDPYQGGYTF.